The 13 T cell receptor beta chains in this list originate from one sample, sequenced in a study of shared clonotypes between healthy human individuals. Only in-frame clones appear in the TCRdb table, and some are missing; sequencing was by immunoSEQ multiplex PCR. The data hold millions of clones, with roughly 96% observed a single time. Input material: naive CD4+ T cells sorted from blood. Subset reported: CD45RA+ positively selected. These receptors were taken from a man aged 18 to 30 in good health.

CDR3 region: CASSLTGVYTQYF. The CDR3 DNA is TGTGCCAGCAGCCTCACGGGGGTTTATACGCAGTATTTT. V and J are TRBV7-9 and TRBJ2-3, with D perhaps TRBD2 (6 bases). With 5 bases removed from V and 7 bases from J, the gap between germline ends came to 13 bases. The germline gives CDR1 SEHNR, CDR2 FQNEAQ (reference sequence). This CDR3 is 13 amino acids long. Filled out from reference TRBV7-9 and TRBJ2-3, the complete variable domain reads DTGVSQNPRHKITKRGQNVTFRCDPISEHNRLYWYRQTLGQGPEFLTYFQNEAQLEKSRLLSDRFSAERPKGSFSTLEIQRTEQGDSAMYLCASSLTGVYTQYFGPGTRLTVL.

V gene TRBV6-6 combines with J gene TRBJ1-1, with D uncertain. Germline V CDR1 and CDR2: MNHNY, SVGAGI (reference sequence). The CDR3 consists of 15 residues. V lost 7 bases, J lost 0 bases, and 15 bases lay in between. CDR3 DNA: TGTGCCAGCACCCTTTCCTATTCCTTGAACACTGAAGCTTTCTTT. Translating it yields CASTLSYSLNTEAFF.

The DNA of the CDR3 is TGTGCCAGCAGCCTAAGGACAGGAGTCTCCTATAATTCACCCCTCCACTTT. As protein: CASSLRTGVSYNSPLHF. The chain couples TRBV7-6 to TRBJ1-6, with TRBD1 identical over 7 bases. J gave up 0 bases and V 5 bases, and 7 bases lay outside the gene matches. Germline loops: CDR1 SGHVS, CDR2 FNYEAQ. CDR3 size: 17 residues.

The chain couples TRBV21-1 to TRBJ2-2; TRBD2, the D gene given by the table, was not confirmed from the DNA. TRBV21-1 is given as a pseudogene. The CDR3 is 13 amino acids. DNA for the CDR3: TGTGCCAGCTCGCGGGGGGACACCGGGGAGCTGTTTTTT. Amino acids: CASSRGDTGELFF.

This rearrangement joins TRBV5-1 to TRBJ2-7, with 11 bases fitting TRBD2. The CDR3 spans 16 residues. The V segment lost 1 base and the J segment 7 bases; nucleotides outside the gene matches: 10. In germline, CDR1 is SGHRS, CDR2 YFSETQ. CDR3 nucleotide sequence: TGCGCCAGCAGCTTGCGAACTAGCGGGAGTAGTGGAGAGCAGTACTTC. This codes for CASSLRTSGSSGEQYF.

Points on this clone: Other DNA sequences within the sample encode an identical CDR3. This chain joins TRBV18 and TRBJ1-2; 9 nucleotides align to TRBD1. The V segment lost 6 bases and the J segment 4 bases; nucleotides outside the gene matches: 6. This CDR3 comprises 14 residues. Germline V lookup: CDR1 KGHSH, CDR2 LQKENI. As DNA, the CDR3 is TGTGCCAGCTCCCCTACGGACAGGGGCTATGGCTACACCTTC. Translated: CASSPTDRGYGYTF. The full variable domain, with the rest looked up from reference TRBV18 and TRBJ1-2, is NAGVMQNPRHLVRRRGQEARLRCSPMKGHSHVYWYRQLPEEGLKFMVYLQKENIIDESGMPKERFSAEFPKEGPSILRIQQVVRGDSAAYFCASSPTDRGYGYTFGSGTRLTVV.

The chain joins TRBV28 to TRBJ1-3, with 7 bases matching TRBD1. J was trimmed by 2 bases and V by 4 bases; bases with no gene match: 2. Per germline, CDR1 MDHEN and CDR2 SYDVKM. This CDR3 has 14 amino acids. As DNA, the CDR3 is TGTGCCAGCAGTTCGACAGGGCCTGGAAACACCATATATTTT. This gives the protein CASSSTGPGNTIYF.

The chain joins TRBV10-3 to TRBJ1-2; tentatively, D is TRBD1 (5 bases). Trimming shortened V by 5 bases and J by 5 bases, and 12 bases separated the two germline ends. CDR1 and CDR2 from the germline V gene are ENHRY and SYGVKD. The CDR3 runs to 13 residues. The DNA of the CDR3 is TGTGCCATCAGTCGACAGAGCACTTATGGCTACACCTTC. Amino acids: CAISRQSTYGYTF.

The chain recombines TRBV12-5 with TRBJ2-5; a weak D match, TRBD2 (5 bases). The germline V gene has CDR1 LGHNT and CDR2 FRNRAP. V lost 2 bases to trimming and J lost 5 bases, with 18 bases between them. The CDR3 runs 16 residues. The chain's CDR3 is CASGLWGLGSIETQYF. DNA for the CDR3: TGTGCTAGTGGTTTGTGGGGTTTGGGGAGCATCGAGACCCAGTACTTC.

The V gene is TRBV18, the J gene TRBJ1-3; a possible D gene is TRBD1 (5 bases). CDR3 length: 17 residues. CDR1 and CDR2 (germline): KGHSH, LQKENI. V lost 1 base, J lost 0 bases, and 13 bases lay in between. For the CDR3, the DNA is TGTGCCAGCTCACCACTGGGGCAGCGCAGCTCTGGAAACACCATATATTTT. Protein sequence: CASSPLGQRSSGNTIYF.

The chain has TRBV4-1 and TRBJ1-2; no clear D. The CDR3 consists of 12 residues. V was cut by 5 bases and J by 4 bases, with 8 bases left in between. Germline CDR1 reads MGHRA; CDR2 reads YSYEKL. This CDR3 reads CASSSMGYGYTF. The DNA for the CDR3 is TGCGCCAGCAGCTCAATGGGCTATGGCTACACCTTC.

The chain recombines TRBV7-8 with TRBJ2-5; a possible D gene is TRBD2 (6 bases). CDR3 length: 14 residues. From germline, CDR1 is SGHVS and CDR2 FQNEAQ. V lost 5 bases and J lost 7, with 17 bases in between. This chain's CDR3 is CASSPGLPTGTQYF. In DNA, the CDR3 is TGTGCCAGCAGCCCTGGACTACCTACAGGGACCCAGTACTTC.

The V call is TRBV11-2, the J call TRBJ1-1, with D unresolved. Germline assignment: CDR1 SGHAT and CDR2 FQNNGV. CDR3 length: 15 amino acids. The germline V and J ends were trimmed by 3 bases and 0 bases, with 11 bases remaining between them. The CDR3: CASSFIRGLNTEAFF. CDR3 sequence (DNA): TGTGCCAGCAGCTTTATTCGGGGTCTGAACACTGAAGCTTTCTTT.